This is a list of T cell receptor beta chains from one sample in a study of T-cell reconstitution after alpha-beta-depleted transplantation in children. TCRdb fed the PCR reads into MiXCR, producing one record per CDR3 protein. This table holds about 150,000 distinct CDR3 sequences, about 9% found once. The specimen was PBMCs, mostly from graft donor cells, collected 180 days after TCRalphabeta/CD19-depleted stem cell transplant. The receptors here all came from a female patient between 2 and 15 years old who had a stem cell transplant for congenital amegakaryocytic thrombocytopenia, so the T cells may come from the graft donor. Each CDR3 is given with its conserved first and last residue. Each record gives: D gene, J gene, V gene, clone size, CDR3 DNA, CDR3 protein. The D gene is left open where the match is weak. Clone size, where shown, is once, few, many, or a class for clones that have expanded.

TRBD2	TRBJ2-1	TRBV29-1	many	TGCAGCGTAGCGACCGGGACTAGCGGGAGTAATGAGCAGTTCTTC	CSVATGTSGSNEQFF
.	TRBJ2-1	TRBV6-2/TRBV6-3	many	TGTGCCAGCAGTTACTCGCGTGAGCAGTTCTTC	CASSYSREQFF
.	TRBJ2-1	TRBV3-1	.	TGTGCCAGCAGCCAAGATAATGGGGCGGGGTGGTACAATGAGCAGTTCTTC	CASSQDNGAGWYNEQFF
.	TRBJ1-5	TRBV7-8	many	TGTGCCAGCAGCTTAGTTAGGGCGCGTCAGCCCCAGCATTTT	CASSLVRARQPQHF
TRBD2	TRBJ2-7	TRBV10-3	few	TGTGCCATCAGTGGGGCGGGAGGAAGCGAGCAGTACTTC	CAISGAGGSEQYF
TRBD1	TRBJ2-3	TRBV27	many	TGTGCCAGCAGTTTCCTGACAGGGGGTGGTACAGATACGCAGTATTTT	CASSFLTGGGTDTQYF
TRBD1	TRBJ2-2	TRBV2	many	TGTGCCAGCAGGTCGACAGGGAACCCCGGGGAGCTGTTTTTT	CASRSTGNPGELFF
TRBD2	TRBJ2-1	TRBV7-9	many	TGTGCCAGCAGCGGAATCGACTTAAGACTAGCGGGAGGGCCCGGGCAGTTCTTC	CASSGIDLRLAGGPGQFF
TRBD2	TRBJ2-1	TRBV5-1	few	TGCGCCAGCTCCAATAGCGGGGGCTCCTACAATGAGCAGTTCTTC	CASSNSGGSYNEQFF
.	TRBJ1-1	TRBV5-4	many	TGTGCCAGCAGTTACAGGCAACACACTGAAGCTTTCTTT	CASSYRQHTEAFF
TRBD2	TRBJ2-3	TRBV7-2	.	TGTGCCAGCAGCTTAAACCTCCTAGCGGGAGCGGTGGATACGCAGTATTTT	CASSLNLLAGAVDTQYF
TRBD1	TRBJ2-7	TRBV7-7	many	TGTGCCAGCACCCAGGACAGGGGGACCTCCTACGAGCAGTACTTC	CASTQDRGTSYEQYF
.	TRBJ2-7	TRBV7-6	many	TGTGCCAGCAGCTTACAGCAGGCCTCCGAGCAGTACTTC	CASSLQQASEQYF
.	TRBJ2-2	TRBV12-3/TRBV12-4	few	TGTGCCAGCAGTTTACGCAGGGGGAACACCGGGGAGCTGTTTTTT	CASSLRRGNTGELFF
.	TRBJ2-1	TRBV3-1	few	TGTGCCAGCAGCCATCGGGACGTCGAGGATGAGCAGTTCTTC	CASSHRDVEDEQFF
.	TRBJ2-5	TRBV12-3/TRBV12-4	many	TGTGCCAGCAGCTTAGTGGAGACCCAGTACTTC	CASSLVETQYF
.	TRBJ1-4	TRBV15	.	TGTGCCACCAGCGTGCGGGTAACGAGGGATGAAAAACTGTTTTTT	CATSVRVTRDEKLFF
.	TRBJ2-7	TRBV3-1	few	TGTGCCAGCAGCCCCAGCGGGACAGCATCCTACGAGCAGTACTTC	CASSPSGTASYEQYF
.	TRBJ1-1	TRBV27	many	TGTGCCAGCAGTTTCTCGGGACGCAGGAACACTGAAGCTTTCTTT	CASSFSGRRNTEAFF
.	TRBJ1-1	TRBV25-1	.	TGTGCCAGCAGTGCCATAGGGTTGCCTGAAGCTTTCTTT	CASSAIGLPEAFF
.	TRBJ2-1	TRBV20-1	many	TGCAGCGCCTCGAGGGAGTGGAACAATGAGCAGTTCTTC	CSASREWNNEQFF